This T cell receptor beta chain stems from a study of T-cell memory formation after mild COVID-19. Study conclusions and caveats: Some clones that responded were present in memory (sampled pre-infection), which suggests cross-reactive memory joined.

This clonotype has ten or more counts. The antigen is unknown. TCRdb re-called the 5' RACE reads with MiXCR, one entry per CDR3 protein. The sample has roughly 310,000 distinct CDR3 sequences, roughly 15% seen once. Trimming pared 2 bases from V and 5 bases from J, leaving 9 bases between. The CDR3 extends over 13 amino acids. The V gene's germline CDR1 is MNHNS and CDR2 SASEGT. V and J are TRBV6-1 and TRBJ1-1; D is uncertain. Sequencing was performed on PBMCs or a T cell subset sorted from them (not recorded which). This clonotype originated in a man younger than 30 who had mild COVID-19 (a few samples of this study predate the infection). Cell type and time point are not known. The CDR3, as DNA: TGTGCCAGCAGTGAATCAAGGAGAACTGAAGCTTTCTTT. Translating gives CASSESRRTEAFF.